This record concerns one T cell receptor beta chain sequence. The sample is drawn from a study of T-cell memory formation after mild COVID-19. The CDR3 extends over 12 amino acids. CDR1 and CDR2 from the germline V gene are SEHNR and FQNEAQ (reference sequence). The V end was cut by 3 bases, the J end by 3 bases, with 6 bases between. TCRdb processed the 5' RACE reads anew with MiXCR; each CDR3 protein has one entry. Of 360,000 or so distinct CDR3 sequences listed, approximately 29% were seen once; the top ten hold approximately 13%. Material: PBMCs or a T cell subset sorted from them (not recorded which). The receptor was derived from an adult woman who had mild COVID-19 (a few samples of this study predate the infection). Cell type and time point are not known. V and J are TRBV7-9 and TRBJ2-7; D uncertain. The chain's CDR3 is CASSFTVYEQYF. DNA of the CDR3: TGTGCCAGCAGCTTTACCGTCTACGAGCAGTACTTC.